Shown below are 29 T cell receptor beta chains from a single sample sequenced in a study of blood T cell repertoires in COVID-19. The repertoire was sequenced with immunoSEQ multiplex PCR; TCRdb's copy has only in-frame clones and lacks some. Among roughly 160,000 clones listed, 70% to 80% were seen once. Sequencing was done on a sample of PBMCs or T cells enriched from blood (not recorded which). The receptors derive from a woman between 70 and 85 years old in a cohort exposed to, infected with or recovered from COVID-19 (not recorded which).

This chain uses TRBV25-1 with TRBJ2-7; the D gene is possibly TRBD1 (6 bases). In germline, CDR1 is MGHDK, CDR2 SYGVNS. Trimming cost V 3 bases and J 7 bases, with 19 bases left between them. The CDR3 length is 15 residues. CDR3 region: CASSDPGDGVEEQYF. The DNA of the CDR3 is TGTGCCAGCAGTGACCCAGGGGACGGGGTCGAGGAGCAGTACTTC.

This clone has just one count. The gene calls are TRBV20-1 and TRBJ2-1; TRBD2 matches 7 bases. Germline V gene sequence: CDR1 DFQATT, CDR2 SNEGSKA (reference sequence). The CDR3 has 15 amino acids. Trimming removed 3 bases from V and 0 bases from J; junction bases left unmatched: 5. CDR3 in amino acids: CSASREESSYNEQFF. The DNA for the CDR3 is TGCAGTGCTAGTCGGGAGGAAAGCTCCTACAATGAGCAGTTCTTC.

The chain employs TRBV7-9 and TRBJ2-7, with a possible D match to TRBD2 (5 bases). The CDR3 length is 16 residues. In germline, CDR1 is SEHNR, CDR2 FQNEAQ (reference sequence). V shed 5 bases and J shed 4 bases, with 21 bases lying between them. The CDR3 region has the DNA TGTGCCAGCAGCGCCAGCTTAGAATACGGGAAATACGAGCAGTACTTC. Its protein is CASSASLEYGKYEQYF.

This clone was detected a few times. This chain links TRBV9 with TRBJ2-7, with D possibly TRBD1 on 6 matching bases. CDR1 is SGDLS and CDR2 is YYNGEE in the germline V gene. The germline V and J ends were trimmed by 4 bases and 0 bases, with 14 bases remaining between them. The CDR3 runs to 15 residues. As DNA, the CDR3 is TGTGCCAGCAGCCCCCGGGACATGAGCTCCTACGAGCAGTACTTC. Its translation is CASSPRDMSSYEQYF.

The chain recombines TRBV20-1 with TRBJ1-5; TRBD1 is a possible D gene (6 bases). Deletions cut 3 bases from V and 4 bases from J, with 22 bases between. CDR3 size: 17 residues. Germline values: CDR1 DFQATT, CDR2 SNEGSKA (reference sequence). CDR3 amino acids: CSASGQQGRWANQPQHF. Written as DNA, the CDR3 is TGCAGTGCTAGTGGACAACAGGGTAGGTGGGCGAATCAGCCCCAGCATTTT.

The chain carries TRBV13 and TRBJ2-6; 9 nucleotides agree with TRBD2. V lost 2 bases and J lost 4; bases outside the gene matches: 15. CDR1 and CDR2 from the germline V gene are PRHDT and FYEKMQ (reference sequence). The CDR3 covers 20 residues. This CDR3 reads CASSLRVGSGRLSGANVLTF. CDR3 DNA: TGTGCCAGCAGCTTAAGGGTGGGTAGCGGGAGACTGTCCGGGGCCAACGTCCTGACTTTC.

This clone was seen a few times. This chain uses TRBV6-2 or TRBV6-3 with TRBJ2-1; a possible D gene is TRBD2 (6 bases). Germline V gene sequence: CDR1 MNHEY, CDR2 SVGEGT. V was shortened by 5 bases and J by 7 bases, with 12 bases between the two germline ends. The CDR3 extends over 13 amino acids. CDR3 in DNA: TGTGCCAGCAGTCGAGTAGCGGAGAATGAGCAGTTCTTC. Amino acid sequence: CASSRVAENEQFF.

The rearrangement uses TRBV20-1 and TRBJ2-1, with D unresolved. V was clipped by 4 bases and J by 6 bases, with 7 bases between them. The CDR3 is made up of 11 amino acids. Germline V gene data show CDR1 as DFQATT and CDR2 as SNEGSKA (reference sequence). The CDR3 nucleotides are TGCAGTGCTATGTACTTCAATGAGCAGTTCTTC. It yields the protein CSAMYFNEQFF.

This clone was detected only a few times. The V and J genes are TRBV20-1 and TRBJ1-3, with 7 bases fitting TRBD1. V was clipped by 3 bases and J by 4 bases; unmatched bases: 12. CDR3 length: 16 amino acids. Germline V gene data show CDR1 as DFQATT and CDR2 as SNEGSKA (reference sequence). CDR3 nucleotides: TGCAGTGCTAGTGGCTCTGGCAGGGGGTCCGGAAACACCATATATTTT. It specifies CSASGSGRGSGNTIYF.

This chain connects TRBV10-3 to TRBJ2-2; D is undetermined. This CDR3 has 15 amino acids. Trimming left V 0 bases short and J 6 bases short, with 11 bases between. CDR1 and CDR2 (germline): ENHRY, SYGVKD. The CDR3 nucleotides are TGTGCCATCAGTGAGTCGGGCCTCAAGCCCGGGGAGCTGTTTTTT. This codes for CAISESGLKPGELFF.

This clone was found once. The genes are TRBV7-9 and TRBJ1-2, with 9 bases aligning to TRBD1. The V gene end was trimmed by 7 bases and the J gene end by 2 bases; junction bases not matched to a gene: 2. The CDR3 length is 13 residues. Germline values: CDR1 SEHNR, CDR2 FQNEAQ (reference sequence). The CDR3 here is CASNRGQNYGYTF. The DNA for the CDR3 is TGTGCCAGCAACAGGGGGCAAAACTATGGCTACACCTTC.

This chain joins TRBV18 and TRBJ2-7, with D possibly matching TRBD2 (6 bases). The germline V and J ends were trimmed by 4 bases and 0 bases, with 10 bases remaining between them. The length of the CDR3 is 14 residues. Germline lookup yields CDR1 KGHSH and CDR2 LQKENI. CDR3 in amino acids: CASSLPGSSYEQYF. The CDR3, as DNA: TGTGCCAGCTCACTCCCCGGGAGCTCCTACGAGCAGTACTTC.

This chain links TRBV28 with TRBJ2-5; D is undetermined. Trimming removed 8 bases at V and 1 base at J, with 17 bases between. This CDR3 region has 15 residues. Per germline, CDR1 MDHEN and CDR2 SYDVKM. CDR3 sequence: CASGHPERSQETQYF. In DNA, the CDR3 is TGTGCCAGCGGCCATCCGGAGCGCTCCCAAGAGACCCAGTACTTC.

This sequence joins TRBV3-1 (or the pseudogene TRBV3-2) and TRBJ2-3, with 13 nucleotides matching TRBD2. The length of the CDR3 is 16 residues. J was trimmed by 3 bases and V by 8 bases; bases with no gene match: 8. The germline V gene has CDR1 LGHDT and CDR2 YNNKEL (reference sequence). The CDR3 nucleotides read TGTGCCAGCTCCTGGACTAGCGGGAGTGGGACAGATACGCAGTATTTT. Amino acid sequence: CASSWTSGSGTDTQYF.

The chain employs TRBV3-1 (or the pseudogene TRBV3-2) and TRBJ1-2; D is undetermined. Per germline, CDR1 LGHDT and CDR2 YNNKEL (reference sequence). The CDR3 spans 14 residues. Trimming removed 0 bases at V and 4 bases at J, with 9 bases between. The CDR3 spells CASSQEDRGYGYTF. CDR3 nucleotides: TGTGCCAGCAGCCAAGAAGATCGGGGCTATGGCTACACCTTC.

The chain uses TRBV13 and TRBJ2-2; 10 bases are shared with TRBD1. The length of the CDR3 is 17 residues. Germline V gives CDR1 PRHDT, CDR2 FYEKMQ (reference sequence). V trimming: 3 bases; J trimming: 6 bases; junction bases outside the gene matches: 10. The CDR3 reads CASSFGTGDLYAGELFF. The CDR3 DNA reads TGTGCCAGCAGCTTCGGGACAGGGGATCTTTACGCCGGGGAGCTGTTTTTT.

The chain is built from TRBV10-2 and TRBJ1-2, with a tentative D call TRBD1 (5 bases). The CDR3 loop spans 14 amino acids. V dropped 3 bases and J dropped 0 bases, with 8 bases sitting between them. CDR1 and CDR2 (germline): WSHSY, SAAADI. The CDR3 DNA is TGCGCCAGCAGTGAAGGGGCCGCTAACTATGGCTACACCTTC. This gives the protein CASSEGAANYGYTF.

The rearrangement links TRBV7-2 to TRBJ2-7; the match to TRBD1 covers 8 bases. The germline V gene has CDR1 SGHTA and CDR2 FQGNSA. Unmatched junction bases numbered 13, after V lost 5 bases and J lost 1 base. The CDR3 has 17 residues. The CDR3 sequence: CASSANRQGHPSYEQYF. The CDR3 DNA is TGTGCCAGCAGCGCAAACCGACAGGGGCATCCATCCTACGAGCAGTACTTC.

The genes are TRBV5-1 and TRBJ1-1, with unresolved D. The germline V gene encodes CDR1 SGHRS and CDR2 YFSETQ. V dropped 4 bases and J dropped 0 bases, with 13 bases sitting between them. This CDR3 region has 15 residues. In nucleotides, the CDR3 is TGCGCCAGCAGCCCCTACGGGTTAATGAACACTGAAGCTTTCTTT. This translates into CASSPYGLMNTEAFF.

The rearrangement links TRBV19 to TRBJ1-5; D is perhaps TRBD1 (5 bases). V lost 7 bases and J 4 bases, leaving 14 bases between the germline ends. CDR1 is LNHDA and CDR2 is SQIVND in the germline V gene (reference sequence). The CDR3 contains 14 residues. CDR3 residues: CASMRNRGNQPQHF. The DNA for the CDR3 is TGTGCCAGTATGCGAAATCGGGGGAATCAGCCCCAGCATTTT.

The chain carries TRBV28 and TRBJ2-7; 9 nucleotides match TRBD1. Germline assignment: CDR1 MDHEN and CDR2 SYDVKM. Unmatched junction bases numbered 11, after V lost 7 bases and J lost 4 bases. The CDR3 sequence is 15 residues long. The CDR3 nucleotides read TGTGCCAGCACCACCACCCCGACAGGGGGGTACGAGCAGTACTTC. Protein product: CASTTTPTGGYEQYF.

The rearrangement joins TRBV27 to TRBJ2-6; TRBD1 might be the D (6 bases). Trimming removed 7 bases from V and 3 bases from J, with 16 bases in between. Germline CDR1 reads MNHEY; CDR2 reads SMNVEV (reference sequence). The CDR3 totals 16 residues. The CDR3 region is CASNKLGADGANVLTF. CDR3 bases: TGTGCCAGCAATAAATTGGGGGCTGATGGGGCCAACGTCCTGACTTTC.

The chain employs TRBV11-2 and TRBJ2-3; 8 bases map to TRBD1. This CDR3 is 15 amino acids long. CDR1 and CDR2 from the germline V gene are SGHAT and FQNNGV. J gave up 5 bases and V 3 bases, and 7 bases lay outside the gene matches. CDR3: CASSFQGQGLDTQYF. CDR3 nucleotides: TGTGCCAGCAGCTTTCAAGGACAGGGATTAGATACGCAGTATTTT.

This clone was recorded only once. The chain employs TRBV24-1 and TRBJ2-1, with 8 positions matching TRBD1. V shed 2 bases and J 8 bases; nucleotides not matched to a gene: 4. This CDR3 is 14 amino acids long. The V gene's germline CDR1 is KGHDR and CDR2 SFDVKD. The DNA for the CDR3 is TGTGCCACCAGTGATTACAGGGGGAGCGATGAGCAGTTCTTC. Protein sequence: CATSDYRGSDEQFF.

V is TRBV7-9 and J is TRBJ2-2; 8 bases align to TRBD1. The V and J ends lost 4 bases and 1 base, in that order; junction bases with no gene match: 5. The CDR3 sequence is 16 residues long. Germline V gene lookup returns CDR1 SEHNR and CDR2 FQNEAQ (reference sequence). The CDR3 bases are TGTGCCAGCAGCTCCATCAGGGGGCGGAACACCGGGGAGCTGTTTTTT. Residues: CASSSIRGRNTGELFF.

The chain is built from TRBV3-1 (or the pseudogene TRBV3-2) and TRBJ1-1; D is unclear. Germline V gives CDR1 LGHDT, CDR2 YNNKEL (reference sequence). V gave up 8 bases and J gave up 1 base, with 8 bases separating them. The CDR3 contains 12 residues. The CDR3 DNA is TGTGCCAGCCGACGGGAGAACACTGAAGCTTTCTTT. Protein: CASRRENTEAFF.

This chain links TRBV5-8 with TRBJ2-1; D is unresolved. Between the trimmed V and J ends, which lost 0 bases and 6 bases, there was a span of 13 bases. Germline V CDR1 and CDR2: SGHTS, YDEGEE. This CDR3 spans 15 amino acids. The CDR3 spells CASSLGSLDSNEQFF. The CDR3 DNA follows: TGTGCCAGCAGCTTGGGATCTCTAGACTCCAATGAGCAGTTCTTC.

V and J are TRBV7-9 and TRBJ2-7; tentative D call: TRBD2 (6 bases). Trimming took off 6 bases at V and 4 bases at J, with 13 bases between the two ends. CDR3 length: 13 amino acids. Germline V lookup: CDR1 SEHNR, CDR2 FQNEAQ (reference sequence). The CDR3 spells CASRKLALYEQYF. DNA for the CDR3: TGTGCCAGCAGGAAACTAGCTTTGTACGAGCAGTACTTC.

This rearrangement joins TRBV27 to TRBJ1-2; D is possibly TRBD1 (6 bases). The CDR3 contains 15 residues. V dropped 5 bases and J dropped 7 bases, with 20 bases sitting between them. Germline CDR1 MNHEY, CDR2 SMNVEV (reference sequence). CDR3 region: CASSPQQGAGGGYTF. The CDR3, as DNA: TGTGCCAGCAGTCCCCAACAGGGTGCGGGGGGTGGCTACACCTTC.